A selection of T cell receptor beta chains follows, all from one sample in a study of blood T cells in healthy people across ages. In TCRdb, the 5' RACE reads were re-called with MiXCR into one record per CDR3 protein. The profile shows 1,500,000 or so distinct CDR3 sequences, roughly 43% of them singletons. The sample was blood. These receptors came from a woman between 18 and 29 years old in good health. CDR3s include the opening cysteine and the closing phenylalanine or tryptophan. D genes are given only for firm matches. Not every row has a clone size; where given, it reads once, few, many or a size class.

v_gene	abundance	d_gene	j_gene	CDR3nt	CDR3aa
TRBV28	.	.	TRBJ2-7	TGTGCCAGCAGTTCTTGGGGTGAAAACTACGAGCAGTACTTC	CASSSWGENYEQYF
TRBV3-1	.	.	TRBJ2-7	TGTGCCAGCAGCCAAGATGCGGGGTGCGAGCAGTACTTC	CASSQDAGCEQYF
TRBV11-2	.	TRBD1	TRBJ1-2	TGTGCCAGCAGCCCCGGGACAGGGCTAGGGGGCTATGGCTACACCTTC	CASSPGTGLGGYGYTF
TRBV2	few	.	TRBJ1-2	TGTGCCAGCAGTGAAGAGGACGGAAGCTATGGCTACACCTTC	CASSEEDGSYGYTF
TRBV6-6	.	.	TRBJ2-3	TGTGCCAGCAGTTCCCCCACGGGAGATACGCGGTATTTT	CASSSPTGDTRYF
TRBV12-3/TRBV12-4	.	.	TRBJ2-7	TGTGCCAGCACCCTCTCAGGGGACTCCTACGAGCAGTACTTC	CASTLSGDSYEQYF
TRBV7-2	few	.	TRBJ2-7	TGTGCCAGCAGCCCCGAACTACTTGCCAGATACGAGCAGTACTTC	CASSPELLARYEQYF
TRBV6-2/TRBV6-3	.	TRBD1	TRBJ1-5	TGTGCCAGCAGTTACTCTGGGACAGAAAATCAGCCCCAGCATTTT	CASSYSGTENQPQHF
TRBV27	.	.	TRBJ2-3	TGTGCCAGCAGTTCCTCCCAGGGCGGCACAAGGGGGGATACGCAGTATTTT	CASSSSQGGTRGDTQYF
TRBV12-3/TRBV12-4	.	TRBD2	TRBJ2-3	TGTGCCAGCAGTGTCCCGGCGGGGGGGCTGACGGATACGCAGTATTTT	CASSVPAGGLTDTQYF
TRBV7-9	.	.	TRBJ1-4	TGTGCCCGCAGCTTAGCCCCCTGGGGGAGGGCTAATGAAAAACTGTTTTTT	CARSLAPWGRANEKLFF
TRBV18	few	.	TRBJ2-3	TGTGCCAGCTCACCGACCCGGATCACAGATACGCAGTATTTT	CASSPTRITDTQYF
TRBV7-2	.	TRBD2	TRBJ2-1	TGTGCCAGCGTGCTAACTAGCGGGTACAATGAGCAGTTCTTC	CASVLTSGYNEQFF
TRBV7-2	.	TRBD2	TRBJ2-7	TGTGCCAGCAGCGCGGGACTAGCTTCCCACGAGCAGTACTTC	CASSAGLASHEQYF
TRBV2	.	.	TRBJ2-7	TGTGCCAGCAGCCTCCGGGTAGTAACCTACGAGCAGTACTTC	CASSLRVVTYEQYF
TRBV12-3/TRBV12-4	few	.	TRBJ2-2	TGTGCCAGCAGTTTTGTGCCCACCGGGGAGCTGTTTTTT	CASSFVPTGELFF
TRBV4-3	.	TRBD1	TRBJ1-2	TGCGCCAGCAGCCAAGATGACCGGCAGGGGGTCTCAGGCTACACCTTC	CASSQDDRQGVSGYTF
TRBV6-5	few	TRBD2	TRBJ2-1	TGTGCCAGCAGTTACAGTCTAGCGGGAGTATGGAGTGAGCAGTTCTTC	CASSYSLAGVWSEQFF
TRBV6-2/TRBV6-3	.	TRBD2	TRBJ2-5	TGTGCCAGCAGTTACGGGCGACTAGCAAGCGTACTCGGCAATGAGCAGTACTTC	CASSYGRLASVLGNEQYF
TRBV5-6	.	.	TRBJ1-1	TGTGCCAGCAGCTTGGTCCCTGTGGGGACTGAAGCTTTCTTT	CASSLVPVGTEAFF
TRBV4-1	once	.	TRBJ2-1	TGCGCCAGCAGCGAACTCCGAGGAGGGGGGCATAATGAGCAGTTCTTC	CASSELRGGGHNEQFF
TRBV3-1	few	.	TRBJ2-1	TGTGCCAGCAGCGACCAACAGGGACGCGAGCAGTTCTTC	CASSDQQGREQFF
TRBV27	.	TRBD1	TRBJ1-4	TGTGCCAGCAGTTTGGCGACAGGGTGGGAAGAAAAACTGTTTTTT	CASSLATGWEEKLFF
TRBV12-3/TRBV12-4	few	.	TRBJ2-1	TGTGCCAGCAGTTTTCCGGGGGCGGTCAATGAGCAGTTCTTC	CASSFPGAVNEQFF
TRBV28	few	.	TRBJ2-3	TGTGCCAGCAGTTGGGCAGGGGTTCGGACAGATACGCAGTATTTT	CASSWAGVRTDTQYF
TRBV7-2	.	.	TRBJ2-7	TGTGCCAGCAGCTTAGTGGAGAGGTCCTACGAGCAGTACTTC	CASSLVERSYEQYF
TRBV29-1	.	TRBD2	TRBJ2-1	TGCAGCGTTATACTAGCGGATTCCTACAATGAGCAGTTCTTC	CSVILADSYNEQFF
TRBV3-1	once	.	TRBJ2-7	TGTGCCAGCAGCCAGCTTTGGGACTTTAGTGAGCAGTACTTC	CASSQLWDFSEQYF
TRBV5-1	.	.	TRBJ2-7	TGCGCCAGCAGCGAGTCTTATTTCTCCTACGAGCAGTACTTC	CASSESYFSYEQYF
TRBV28	.	.	TRBJ2-3	TGTGCCAGCAGTCCGAGTTGGATAGCGGAACTCACAGATACGCAGTATTTT	CASSPSWIAELTDTQYF
TRBV27	.	.	TRBJ1-6	TGTGCCAGCAGCCCAGTAAAAGGGCTTAATTCACCCCTCCACTTT	CASSPVKGLNSPLHF
TRBV3-1	.	TRBD2	TRBJ2-7	TGTGCCAGCAGCCAAGCTCGACTAGCGCAGTACTTC	CASSQARLAQYF
TRBV7-9	few	.	TRBJ2-7	TGTGCCAGCAGCTCCTTGACAAACTTCGCCTACGAGCAGTACTTC	CASSSLTNFAYEQYF
TRBV20-1	few	.	TRBJ2-4	TGCAGTGCTAGGACGAATCTAGCCAAAAACATTCAGTACTTC	CSARTNLAKNIQYF
TRBV20-1	few	.	TRBJ2-1	TGCAGTGCTAGAGACTCCTTCGGGAGAGGAGATGAGCAGTTCTTC	CSARDSFGRGDEQFF
TRBV24-1	many	.	TRBJ2-7	TGTGCCACCAGTGACCCCGTTACCTACGAGCAGTACTTC	CATSDPVTYEQYF
TRBV20-1	.	.	TRBJ2-3	TGCAGTGCCAGGCCCGGCTCGCGGACCTACGCCTGGGATACGCAGTATTTT	CSARPGSRTYAWDTQYF
TRBV21-1	.	.	TRBJ2-7	TGTGCCAGCAGTACCCCTAAGTGCCAGGCTCCCTACGAGCAGTACTTC	CASSTPKCQAPYEQYF
TRBV6-5	.	TRBD2	TRBJ2-7	TGTGCCAGCAGTTACTCGAGATTTTTAGCGGGAGCCTACAATGAGCAGTACTTC	CASSYSRFLAGAYNEQYF
TRBV7-9	few	.	TRBJ2-3	TGTGCCAGCAGGACTGCCCCAGATACGCAGTATTTT	CASRTAPDTQYF
TRBV4-2	few	.	TRBJ2-7	TGTGCCAGCAGCCAAGTGGGTGTCTCCTACGAGCAGTACTTC	CASSQVGVSYEQYF
TRBV25-1	.	.	TRBJ2-5	TGTGCCAGCAGTGAATCGGCAAAGGGCGATGAGCAGTACTTC	CASSESAKGDEQYF
TRBV20-1	few	TRBD2	TRBJ2-1	TGCAGTGCTAGAGTAGCGGGAGGGAACAAAGGTTACAATGAGCAGTTCTTC	CSARVAGGNKGYNEQFF
TRBV20-1	.	.	TRBJ2-5	TGCAGTGCCCCGGTTCCTAGTAAGGGGGAGACCCAGTACTTC	CSAPVPSKGETQYF
TRBV7-9	.	.	TRBJ2-1	TGTGCCGGCTCCTGGGCCGGGGGGCCAGGAGATGAGCAGTTCTTC	CAGSWAGGPGDEQFF